The 15 T cell receptor beta chains listed next were all sequenced from one sample in a study of cytomegalovirus exposure and HLA in healthy donors. Use of 60 Vbeta and 13 Jbeta primers characterized the PCR. Produced via immunoSEQ multiplex PCR; TCRdb's table is partial and in-frame only. This table has 150,000 to 200,000 clones, roughly nine tenths appearing once. Sample: PBMCs. Receptor source: a girl under three years old in good health and CMV-seronegative.

Turning to this clone: Other DNA sequences of this sample code for an identical CDR3. The rearrangement links TRBV2 to TRBJ1-1; possibly TRBD1 for D (6 bases). The CDR3 length is 13 residues. V lost 7 bases and J lost 1, with 10 bases in between. The V gene's germline CDR1 is SNHLY and CDR2 FYNNEI. The CDR3 DNA follows: TGTGCCAGCAAAAAGACAGGGAACACTGAAGCTTTCTTT. As protein: CASKKTGNTEAFF.

The CDR3 loop reads CASSPLRTGGNGNSPLHF. In nucleotides, the CDR3 is TGTGCCAGCTCACCCCTTAGGACAGGGGGCAATGGTAATTCACCCCTCCACTTT. This chain links TRBV18 with TRBJ1-6; 11 bases map to TRBD1. The CDR3 is made up of 18 amino acids. V lost 3 bases and J lost 6; bases outside the gene matches: 10. Germline CDR1 reads KGHSH; CDR2 reads LQKENI. Using reference TRBV18 and TRBJ1-6 for the parts outside the CDR3, the full variable domain is NAGVMQNPRHLVRRRGQEARLRCSPMKGHSHVYWYRQLPEEGLKFMVYLQKENIIDESGMPKERFSAEFPKEGPSILRIQQVVRGDSAAYFCASSPLRTGGNGNSPLHFGNGTRLTVT.

The chain has TRBV7-2 and TRBJ2-7, with 8 bases fitting TRBD2. The germline gives CDR1 SGHTA, CDR2 FQGNSA. J lost 6 bases, V lost 1 base, and 8 bases had no gene match. The CDR3 totals 15 residues. Written as DNA, the CDR3 is TGTGCCAGCAGCTTAGTATACCAGCGGGAGTGCGAGCAGTACTTC. Translating it yields CASSLVYQRECEQYF.

This chain uses TRBV27 with TRBJ2-7; 8 positions agree with TRBD1. The CDR3 totals 15 residues. Germline V gene lookup returns CDR1 MNHEY and CDR2 SMNVEV (reference sequence). The V segment lost 0 bases and the J segment 3 bases; nucleotides outside the gene matches: 4. The CDR3 region is CASSLSGTGRYEQYF. The CDR3 region has the DNA TGTGCCAGCAGTTTATCCGGGACAGGCCGCTACGAGCAGTACTTC.

The CDR3 spells CASSEVWDSPNYGYTF. The CDR3 DNA reads TGTGCCAGCAGTGAAGTGTGGGACAGTCCCAACTATGGCTACACCTTC. J is TRBJ1-2 and V is TRBV6-1; 7 nucleotides align to TRBD1. Germline V lookup: CDR1 MNHNS, CDR2 SASEGT. This CDR3 spans 16 amino acids. V shed 1 base, J shed 2 bases, and the junction held 7 bases outside the gene matches.

The V call is TRBV27, the J call TRBJ2-1, with 9 nucleotides matching TRBD1. V gave up 4 bases and J gave up 6 bases; unmatched junction bases: 4. The CDR3 has 14 amino acids. CDR1 is MNHEY and CDR2 is SMNVEV in the germline V gene (reference sequence). This chain's CDR3 is CASSSDRGGNEQFF. CDR3 DNA: TGTGCCAGCAGTTCGGACAGGGGAGGCAATGAGCAGTTCTTC.

This chain joins TRBV7-9 and TRBJ1-2; no reliable D call. V was clipped by 4 bases and J by 6 bases, with 15 bases between them. This CDR3 comprises 14 residues. Germline assignment: CDR1 SEHNR and CDR2 FQNEAQ (reference sequence). CDR3 bases: TGTGCCAGCAGCTCGCTAGTTGTGCTGCATGGCTACACCTTC. Translated: CASSSLVVLHGYTF.

This clone was recorded once. The chain couples TRBV11-1 to TRBJ2-1, with TRBD2 as a possible D gene (5 bases). Germline CDR1 SGHAT, CDR2 FQDESV (reference sequence). V was cut by 1 base and J by 14 bases, with 9 bases left in between. The CDR3 loop spans 11 amino acids. CDR3 DNA sequence: TGTGCCAGCAGCTTAGGGACTTCCGAGTTCTTC. It translates to CASSLGTSEFF. Variable domain in full (rest from reference TRBV11-1 and TRBJ2-1): EAEVAQSPRYKITEKSQAVAFWCDPISGHATLYWYRQILGQGPELLVQFQDESVVDDSQLPKDRFSAERLKGVDSTLKIQPAELGDSAMYLCASSLGTSEFFGPGTRLTVL.

Here the CDR3 DNA reads TGTGCCAGCAGCTACGGAGACAGGGCGGACTACAATGAGCAGTTCTTC. Translation: CASSYGDRADYNEQFF. The V call is TRBV7-6, the J call TRBJ2-1, with TRBD1 identical over 7 bases. CDR3 length: 16 amino acids. Looked up from germline, CDR1 is SGHVS and CDR2 is FNYEAQ. With 4 bases clipped from V and 3 bases from J, the junction kept 9 bases outside the gene matches.

The genes are TRBV14 and TRBJ2-7; maybe TRBD1 (6 bases). Per the germline V gene, CDR1 is SGHDN and CDR2 is FVKESK. CDR3 length equals 16 residues. V dropped 0 bases and J dropped 4 bases, with 16 bases sitting between them. The chain's CDR3 is CASSQESHRAPYEQYF. CDR3 DNA: TGTGCCAGCAGCCAAGAAAGTCACAGGGCCCCTTACGAGCAGTACTTC.

This sequence joins TRBV7-9 and TRBJ2-7; TRBD2 aligns across 7 bases. Trimming took 2 bases from V and 0 from J; bases not matched to a gene: 4. This CDR3 region has 15 residues. Germline loops: CDR1 SEHNR, CDR2 FQNEAQ (reference sequence). The CDR3 region has the DNA TGTGCCAGCAGCTTAAGTCCTAGCGGCTCCTACGAGCAGTACTTC. Its translation is CASSLSPSGSYEQYF.

The rearrangement links TRBV10-3 to TRBJ2-7, with D possibly matching TRBD1 (5 bases). Trimming shortened V by 10 bases and J by 3 bases, and 13 bases separated the two germline ends. CDR3 length: 12 amino acids. Per germline, CDR1 ENHRY and CDR2 SYGVKD. Here the CDR3 reads CATSGQNYEQYF. CDR3 coding DNA: TGTGCCACCTCCGGACAAAACTACGAGCAGTACTTC.

The chain links TRBV9 to TRBJ1-2, with 9 positions matching TRBD1. The trim removed 0 bases at V and 4 bases at J, leaving 7 bases unmatched. The CDR3 spans 16 residues. The V gene's germline CDR1 is SGDLS and CDR2 YYNGEE. The CDR3 spells CASSVVGGQGGYGYTF. The CDR3 DNA sequence: TGTGCCAGCAGCGTAGTGGGGGGACAGGGAGGCTATGGCTACACCTTC.

The chain combines TRBV7-9 with TRBJ1-1; D perhaps matches TRBD1 (5 bases). Trimming left V 5 bases short and J 9 bases short, with 16 bases between. CDR1 is SEHNR and CDR2 is FQNEAQ in the germline V gene (reference sequence). The CDR3 spans 13 residues. CDR3 DNA sequence: TGTGCCAGCAGCCCGGACCGGACATTTCAAGCTTTCTTT. Translating it yields CASSPDRTFQAFF. The variable domain in full, completed from reference TRBV7-9 and TRBJ1-1, reads DTGVSQNPRHKITKRGQNVTFRCDPISEHNRLYWYRQTLGQGPEFLTYFQNEAQLEKSRLLSDRFSAERPKGSFSTLEIQRTEQGDSAMYLCASSPDRTFQAFFGQGTRLTVV.

This sequence joins TRBV7-2 and TRBJ1-4; weak D call: TRBD1 (6 bases). The CDR3 loop spans 13 amino acids. Germline CDR1 SGHTA, CDR2 FQGNSA. The V end was cut by 4 bases, the J end by 8 bases, with 11 bases between. Written as DNA, the CDR3 is TGTGCCAGCAGCTCCCACAGGGAGGAAAAACTGTTTTTT. The encoded protein is CASSSHREEKLFF.